This entry lists 23 T cell receptor beta chains sequenced from one sample in a study of Graves' ophthalmopathy and Graves' hyperthyroidism. Researchers took RNA transcripts and amplified TCR beta CDR3 regions from them. An initial RT-PCR round employing HTBI primers preceded a second-round multiplex PCR. Using its own MiXCR run on the multiplex PCR reads, TCRdb lists one record per CDR3 protein. Of about 620,000 distinct CDR3 sequences listed, 22% are singletons. The sequenced material came from peripheral blood. The receptors here all came from a woman between 18 and 29 years old with stable Graves' hyperthyroidism. Some clones in this sample may be carry-over from other donors' samples.

A note on this clonotype: Possible read error: a much larger clone is one base away. The J gene is TRBJ1-6, the V gene TRBV9; maybe TRBD1 (6 bases). The CDR3 runs to 14 residues. Trimming removed 0 bases from V and 5 bases from J, with 6 bases in between. Germline CDR1 SGDLS, CDR2 YYNGEE. The CDR3 loop reads CASSVGTDNSPLHF. The CDR3 DNA is TGTGCCAGCAGCGTAGGGACAGATAATTCACCCCTCCACTTT.

Ten or more counts support this clonotype. J is TRBJ2-7 and V is TRBV6-2 or TRBV6-3; 10 bases are a match to TRBD1. Germline CDR1 MNHEY, CDR2 SVGEGT. V was pared by 6 bases and J by 5 bases, with 7 bases of the junction left unmatched. The CDR3 consists of 14 residues. The CDR3 sequence is CASSQTGGRNEQYF. For the CDR3, the DNA is TGTGCCAGCAGCCAGACAGGGGGCAGGAACGAGCAGTACTTC.

This rearrangement joins TRBV28 to TRBJ2-7; 8 nucleotides agree with TRBD1. There are 14 residues in the CDR3. V was clipped by 7 bases and J by 7 bases; unmatched bases: 12. CDR1 and CDR2 from the germline V gene are MDHEN and SYDVKM. The DNA of the CDR3 is TGTGCCAGCATCCCTGGGCAGGGGGCAGGAGAGCAGTACTTC. It is translated as CASIPGQGAGEQYF.

This clonotype was counted many times. The V call is TRBV29-1, the J call TRBJ2-7; a weak D match, TRBD2 (6 bases). The CDR3 consists of 13 residues. Germline values: CDR1 SQVTM, CDR2 ANQGSEA. V lost 4 bases and J 0 bases, leaving 10 bases between the germline ends. In DNA form, the CDR3 reads TGCAGCGTTGGAGAGCGGGTCTCCTACGAGCAGTACTTC. It encodes CSVGERVSYEQYF.

This clonotype was picked up many times. The chain employs TRBV6-2 or TRBV6-3 and TRBJ2-7; 8 bases align to TRBD1. The ends lost 7 bases at V and 5 bases at J; junction bases unmatched: 16. The germline gives CDR1 MNHEY, CDR2 SVGEGT. This CDR3 is built from 16 residues. As DNA, the CDR3 is TGTGCCAGCATCTCACCCCCGGGGACAGGATTCGACGAGCAGTACTTC. Translating it yields CASISPPGTGFDEQYF.

This clonotype was seen repeatedly, ten times or more. CDR3 nucleotides: TGTGCCAGCAGCGTAGGCGGAGGGGGAGCTGTCTACGAGCAGTACTTC. The encoded protein is CASSVGGGGAVYEQYF. The chain is built from TRBV9 and TRBJ2-7, with D perhaps assigned TRBD1 or TRBD2 (6 bases each). The CDR3 is made up of 16 amino acids. The V end was cut by 0 bases, the J end by 3 bases, with 16 bases between. Germline V lookup: CDR1 SGDLS, CDR2 YYNGEE.

The J gene is TRBJ2-2, the V gene TRBV12-3 or TRBV12-4; D is unclear. The CDR3 is 14 residues long. The V end was cut by 6 bases, the J end by 4 bases, with 12 bases between. In nucleotides, the CDR3 is TGTGCCAGCAGCCCCCTCGGGCCCACCGGGGAGCTGTTTTTT. This codes for CASSPLGPTGELFF.

The chain has TRBV12-3 or TRBV12-4 and TRBJ1-1; 8 positions match TRBD1. V trimming: 4 bases; J trimming: 11 bases; junction bases outside the gene matches: 12. The CDR3 consists of 14 residues. As DNA, the CDR3 is TGTGCCAGCAGTTGGGGCGACAGGGGCCTAAGGGCTTTCTTT. Encoded protein: CASSWGDRGLRAFF.

CDR3 sequence: CATSRVGGGSGQPQHF. As DNA, the CDR3 is TGTGCCACCAGCAGAGTTGGAGGGGGCAGCGGTCAGCCCCAGCATTTT. The V and J genes are TRBV15 and TRBJ1-5; 7 nucleotides align to TRBD1. Germline CDR1 and CDR2: LNHNV and YYDKDF (reference sequence). The ends lost 1 base at V and 6 bases at J; junction bases unmatched: 9. The CDR3 consists of 16 residues.

This clonotype was recorded many times. This rearrangement joins TRBV6-2 or TRBV6-3 to TRBJ1-3; 7 bases align to TRBD1. The V gene's germline CDR1 is MNHEY and CDR2 SVGEGT. The ends lost 6 bases at V and 2 bases at J; junction bases unmatched: 4. This CDR3 spans 14 amino acids. The CDR3 loop is CASRETGAGNTIYF. In DNA, the CDR3 is TGTGCCAGCAGAGAAACAGGGGCTGGAAACACCATATATTTT.

As regards this clonotype: Without the conserved terminal phenylalanine or tryptophan, this CDR3 likely stems from a read error. The rearrangement links TRBV6-5 to TRBJ2-5; no clear D. The CDR3 consists of 12 residues. CDR1 is MNHEY, CDR2 SVGAGI, per germline. V was shortened by 0 bases and J by 4 bases, with 3 bases between the two germline ends. The CDR3 sequence is CASSYSGETQYS. The CDR3 nucleotides are TGTGCCAGCAGTTACTCGGGAGAGACCCAGTACTCA.

This clonotype has a count of ten or more. The CDR3, as DNA: TGCGCCAGCAGCCTAGCCATTGGGTTAGGCTACACCTTC. It encodes CASSLAIGLGYTF. This rearrangement joins TRBV5-1 to TRBJ1-2; the D is unclear. This CDR3 has 13 amino acids. V was shortened by 4 bases and J by 8 bases, with 15 bases between the two germline ends. Germline V lookup: CDR1 SGHRS, CDR2 YFSETQ.

The V and J genes are TRBV19 and TRBJ1-5; no clear D gene. CDR3 size: 16 residues. Trimming cost V 0 bases and J 5 bases, with 14 bases left between them. Germline V gene sequence: CDR1 LNHDA, CDR2 SQIVND (reference sequence). CDR3 sequence (DNA): TGTGCCAGTAGTATAGATCGCGAGAGGGTGGATCAGCCCCAGCATTTT. It codes for CASSIDRERVDQPQHF. The full variable domain, in which reference TRBV19 and TRBJ1-5 provide the parts outside the CDR3, is DGGITQSPKYLFRKEGQNVTLSCEQNLNHDAMYWYRQDPGQGLRLIYYSQIVNDFQKGDIAEGYSVSREKKESFPLTVTSAQKNPTAFYLCASSIDRERVDQPQHFGDGTRLSIL.

This chain joins TRBV20-1 and TRBJ1-2; D is possibly TRBD1 (6 bases). CDR1 is DFQATT, CDR2 SNEGSKA, per germline (reference sequence). The CDR3 contains 15 residues. Between the trimmed V and J ends, which lost 0 bases and 3 bases, there was a span of 14 bases. In DNA, the CDR3 is TGCAGTGCTAGAGATGGAGCAGGGGCACACTATGGCTACACCTTC. Amino acids: CSARDGAGAHYGYTF.

This clonotype showed up just a few times. Compared with germline, one end of the junction differs, possibly owing to a read error. This chain connects TRBV12-3 or TRBV12-4 to TRBJ2-7, with D perhaps matching TRBD1 (6 bases). This CDR3 is built from 13 residues. CDR3 DNA sequence: TGTGCCGGCAGGGGCCAGGACACCTACGAGCAGTACTTC. Its protein is CAGRGQDTYEQYF.

This clonotype was counted at least ten times. The J gene is TRBJ1-1, the V gene TRBV19; tentatively, D is TRBD1 (5 bases). Germline V gene data show CDR1 as LNHDA and CDR2 as SQIVND (reference sequence). This CDR3 region has 13 residues. Trimming pared 1 base from V and 5 bases from J, leaving 8 bases between. In DNA form, the CDR3 reads TGTGCCAGTAGTATAGGAGGGGAGACTGAAGCTTTCTTT. Its translation is CASSIGGETEAFF.

This clonotype was recorded at least ten times. The chain uses TRBV12-3 or TRBV12-4 and TRBJ1-5; TRBD1 aligns across 7 bases. CDR3 size: 14 residues. V was pared by 6 bases and J by 5 bases, with 7 bases of the junction left unmatched. CDR3 loop: CASSPDRDYQPQHF. The CDR3 DNA reads TGTGCCAGCAGCCCCGACAGGGATTATCAGCCCCAGCATTTT.

A remark on this clonotype: At one end, the junction sequence differs from germline, possibly due to a read error. The gene calls are TRBV10-3 and TRBJ1-1; D remains unclear. CDR1 and CDR2 from the germline V gene are ENHRY and SYGVKD. This CDR3 contains 12 residues. The CDR3 bases are TGTGCCATCAGTCAGTCGGCCACTGAAGCTTTCTTT. Translation gives CAISQSATEAFF.

This clonotype was seen a handful of times. The V call is TRBV2, the J call TRBJ2-5; TRBD2 matches 10 bases. CDR3 length: 15 amino acids. With V trimmed by 10 bases and J by 4 bases, 12 bases remained unmatched. Germline V lookup: CDR1 SNHLY, CDR2 FYNNEI. This CDR3 is CANTQGLAFLETQYF. CDR3 DNA sequence: TGTGCCAACACTCAGGGACTAGCGTTCTTAGAGACCCAGTACTTC.

This clonotype was observed at least ten times. The chain uses TRBV28 and TRBJ2-7; 10 bases are shared with TRBD2. V shed 3 bases, J shed 6 bases, and the junction held 14 bases outside the gene matches. Germline loops: CDR1 MDHEN, CDR2 SYDVKM. CDR3 length: 17 amino acids. CDR3: CASSFRGPISGRTEQYF. The CDR3 nucleotides are TGTGCCAGCAGTTTTAGGGGTCCGATTAGCGGGAGGACCGAGCAGTACTTC. Looking up the rest from reference TRBV28 and TRBJ2-7 gives the full variable domain: DVKVTQSSRYLVKRTGEKVFLECVQDMDHENMFWYRQDPGLGLRLIYFSYDVKMKEKGDIPEGYSVSREKKERFSLILESASTNQTSMYLCASSFRGPISGRTEQYFGPGTRLTVT.

Points on this clonotype: Likely a read error: the CDR3 ends without its conserved phenylalanine or tryptophan. CDR3 bases: TGTGCCAGCAACTCAGGGGGCACCACTAGAGGCTACACCGTC. Its protein is CASNSGGTTRGYTV. This chain links TRBV28 with TRBJ1-2, with TRBD1 identical over 8 bases. The CDR3 has 14 residues. The germline gives CDR1 MDHEN, CDR2 SYDVKM. With V trimmed by 7 bases and J by 8 bases, 12 bases remained unmatched.

This clonotype was detected ten times or more. The chain joins TRBV19 to TRBJ1-6; possibly TRBD1 for D (5 bases). The length of the CDR3 is 16 residues. Germline CDR1 LNHDA, CDR2 SQIVND (reference sequence). Trimming took 4 bases from V and 6 from J, leaving 16 bases between them. The DNA of the CDR3 is TGTGCCAGTAGTACCTACGGGACGTCCGCTAATTCACCCCTCCACTTT. Translation gives CASSTYGTSANSPLHF.

This clonotype came up many times. V usage is TRBV20-1 and J usage is TRBJ1-3; no clear D gene. Trimming stripped 2 bases from V and 0 bases from J, with 5 bases between. Germline V gene data show CDR1 as DFQATT and CDR2 as SNEGSKA (reference sequence). The CDR3 is made up of 13 amino acids. CDR3 sequence reads: CSARQVSGNTIYF. CDR3 sequence (DNA): TGCAGTGCTAGACAGGTCTCTGGAAACACCATATATTTT.